One and the same sample provided the 23 T cell receptor beta chains below, sequenced in a study of blood T cells in healthy people across ages (dated by TCRdb to between 2015 and 2017). The protocol used for the library was 5' RACE. Sequencing was carried out with an Illumina HiSeq 2500. A second roughly 7 to 11 cycle PCR used a sample-barcoded 5' primer and a J-beta primer mix. Starting from the raw public reads, TCRdb applied fastp trimming at Q25, assembled clones with MiXCR and retained in-frame beta chains. Every distinct CDR3 protein forms one entry, paired with its most common genes and DNA. The sample table lists some 370,000 distinct CDR3 sequences, over 45% of them with a count of one. 45% to 55% of the sample is taken by the ten largest. Sequencing used blood. These receptors were collected from a man aged 55 to 70 in good health.

This clonotype was observed many times. J is TRBJ2-1 and V is TRBV29-1, with unresolved D. Germline V gene data show CDR1 as SQVTM and CDR2 as ANQGSEA. This CDR3 contains 11 residues. Trimming cost V 7 bases and J 9 bases, with 13 bases left between them. Here the CDR3 reads CSASSWGEQFF. The CDR3 DNA is TGCAGCGCGTCCTCCTGGGGTGAGCAGTTCTTC.

The J gene is TRBJ2-3, the V gene TRBV24-1, with a tentative D call TRBD2 (5 bases). CDR1 and CDR2 (germline): KGHDR, SFDVKD. The CDR3 consists of 15 residues. V lost 4 bases and J 1 base, leaving 11 bases between the germline ends. The CDR3 protein is CATSDASPRTDTQYF. CDR3 nucleotides: TGTGCCACCAGTGACGCTAGCCCGCGCACAGATACGCAGTATTTT.

This rearrangement joins TRBV11-2 to TRBJ2-7; D gene ambiguous. V dropped 5 bases and J dropped 2 bases, with 19 bases sitting between them. CDR3 size: 16 residues. Germline CDR1 SGHAT, CDR2 FQNNGV. Written as DNA, the CDR3 is TGTGCCAGCAGCCCACATAGAGGCAGAGATCCCTACGAGCAGTACTTC. Amino acid sequence: CASSPHRGRDPYEQYF.

At least ten counts were recorded for this clonotype. The chain couples TRBV29-1 to TRBJ2-7, with 7 bases matching TRBD2. The ends lost 7 bases at V and 2 bases at J; junction bases unmatched: 8. The CDR3 sequence is 13 residues long. Germline CDR1 is SQVTM and CDR2 is ANQGSEA. The CDR3 DNA sequence: TGCAGCGCCAACCGGGACTACCCCTACGAGCAGTACTTC. This translates into CSANRDYPYEQYF.

This clonotype was detected only a few times. The chain uses TRBV15 and TRBJ2-6; D is unresolved. Germline V lookup: CDR1 LNHNV, CDR2 YYDKDF (reference sequence). The CDR3 covers 16 residues. V lost 0 bases and J lost 1, with 7 bases in between. As DNA, the CDR3 is TGTGCCACCAGCAGAGATAGGGAATCTGGGGCCAACGTCCTGACTTTC. It yields the protein CATSRDRESGANVLTF.

This clonotype has just a few counts. The V gene is TRBV20-1, the J gene TRBJ2-7, with 11 bases aligning to TRBD2. The DNA end is more similar to TRBJ2-5, so the J call may be wrong. Germline CDR1 and CDR2: DFQATT and SNEGSKA (reference sequence). The CDR3 consists of 14 residues. As DNA, the CDR3 is TGCAGTGCTCCCGGAGGTGGGACTAGCGGGACCCAGTACTTC. Protein product: CSAPGGGTSGTQYF.

The chain employs TRBV6-1 and TRBJ1-4, with TRBD1 identical over 11 bases. The CDR3 extends over 13 amino acids. Germline assignment: CDR1 MNHNS and CDR2 SASEGT. The V segment lost 10 bases and the J segment 7 bases; nucleotides outside the gene matches: 5. CDR3 sequence reads: CATGGTGGEKLFF. The CDR3 DNA reads as TGTGCCACGGGAGGGACAGGGGGTGAAAAACTGTTTTTT.

V is TRBV27 and J is TRBJ2-3; 11 positions agree with TRBD2. Germline values: CDR1 MNHEY, CDR2 SMNVEV (reference sequence). The CDR3 covers 15 residues. Trimming cost V 3 bases and J 4 bases; bases outside gene matches: 3. The CDR3 reads CASSFTSGGSDTQYF. The DNA for the CDR3 is TGTGCCAGCAGTTTTACTAGCGGGGGATCAGATACGCAGTATTTT.

The V and J genes are TRBV6-2 or TRBV6-3 and TRBJ2-1; 9 bases line up with TRBD2. V shed 5 bases and J 7 bases; nucleotides not matched to a gene: 6. Per germline, CDR1 MNHEY and CDR2 SVGEGT. The CDR3 has 14 amino acids. This CDR3 is CASSRFAGGNEQFF. The CDR3 coding sequence is TGTGCCAGCAGTCGCTTCGCGGGAGGGAATGAGCAGTTCTTC.

This sequence joins TRBV6-1 and TRBJ1-5, with 9 positions matching TRBD1. The CDR3 sequence is 16 residues long. Germline V gene data show CDR1 as MNHNS and CDR2 as SASEGT. V was pared by 6 bases and J by 5 bases, with 11 bases of the junction left unmatched. CDR3 residues: CASSHPAGQGHQPQHF. The CDR3 DNA sequence: TGTGCCAGCAGCCACCCCGCGGGACAGGGACATCAGCCCCAGCATTTT.

V gene TRBV4-2 combines with J gene TRBJ2-4, with TRBD2 matching over 9 bases. CDR1 and CDR2 from the germline V gene are LGHNA and YNFKEQ. CDR3 length equals 19 residues. V trimming: 0 bases; J trimming: 0 bases; junction bases outside the gene matches: 9. The CDR3 DNA reads as TGTGCCAGCAGCCAAGACGTCGGCGGGGGGGCTCTAGCCAAAAACATTCAGTACTTC. Protein product: CASSQDVGGGALAKNIQYF.

The chain has TRBV7-9 and TRBJ2-3; no reliable D call. Germline V gene sequence: CDR1 SEHNR, CDR2 FQNEAQ (reference sequence). Trimming stripped 11 bases from V and 3 bases from J, with 6 bases between. CDR3 size: 10 residues. DNA for the CDR3: TGTGCCGACGAGACAGATACGCAGTATTTT. As protein: CADETDTQYF.

There are a few counts of this clonotype. The chain combines TRBV6-5 with TRBJ2-3; 10 nucleotides agree with TRBD1. In germline, CDR1 is MNHEY, CDR2 SVGAGI. The J segment lost 4 bases and the V segment lost 4 bases, leaving 8 bases of the junction unmatched. This CDR3 is 16 amino acids long. The CDR3: CASSFRDRGWADTQYF. The CDR3 nucleotides are TGTGCCAGCAGTTTCCGGGACAGGGGATGGGCAGATACGCAGTATTTT.

The V and J genes are TRBV11-2 and TRBJ2-5, with TRBD1 as a possible D gene (6 bases). With the DNA end fitting TRBJ2-7 better, the J assignment may be wrong. The CDR3 extends over 14 amino acids. Germline V CDR1 and CDR2: SGHAT, FQNNGV. In DNA, the CDR3 is TGTGCCAGCAGCTTAGATGTCACAGGGAACGAGCAGTACTTC. Translating it yields CASSLDVTGNEQYF.

This clonotype came up many times. The chain uses TRBV29-1 and TRBJ1-2; 7 bases are a match to TRBD1. The germline V gene encodes CDR1 SQVTM and CDR2 ANQGSEA. This CDR3 contains 15 residues. Unmatched junction bases numbered 11, after V lost 6 bases and J lost 1 base. CDR3 nucleotides: TGCAGCGTCATGGGACAGTCCCCTTTTAACTATGGCTACACCTTC. It yields the protein CSVMGQSPFNYGYTF.

This clonotype was counted a few times. It may be a read error: a sequence one base away is much more abundant. V and J are TRBV7-3 and TRBJ1-2, with D maybe TRBD1 (6 bases). Per germline, CDR1 SGHTA and CDR2 FQGTGA. CDR3 length: 13 amino acids. V gave up 5 bases and J gave up 7 bases, with 14 bases separating them. CDR3: CASSRGQGSGYTF. In DNA, the CDR3 is TGTGCCAGCAGCCGAGGGCAGGGGAGTGGCTACACCTTC. The full variable domain, with the rest looked up from reference TRBV7-3 and TRBJ1-2, is GAGVSQTPSNKVTEKGKYVELRCDPISGHTALYWYRQSLGQGPEFLIYFQGTGAADDSGLPNDRFFAVRPEGSVSTLKIQRTERGDSAVYLCASSRGQGSGYTFGSGTRLTVV.

The rearrangement uses TRBV27 and TRBJ2-3; TRBD2 matches 10 bases. With V trimmed by 8 bases and J by 0 bases, 11 bases remained unmatched. Germline CDR1 reads MNHEY; CDR2 reads SMNVEV (reference sequence). This CDR3 has 17 residues. The chain's CDR3 is CASGYLAGVTSTDTQYF. In DNA form, the CDR3 reads TGTGCCAGCGGTTATCTAGCGGGAGTTACAAGCACAGATACGCAGTATTTT.

This clonotype has more than one count but fewer than ten. The V gene is TRBV6-4, the J gene TRBJ2-7, with TRBD2 matching 8 bases. This CDR3 comprises 14 residues. CDR1 and CDR2 (germline): MRHNA, SNTAGT. V lost 3 bases, J lost 3 bases, and 4 bases stayed unmatched. CDR3 in amino acids: CASSESAGGYEQYF. The CDR3 coding sequence is TGTGCCAGCAGTGAATCCGCGGGAGGCTACGAGCAGTACTTC.

This clonotype turned up a few times. The V and J genes are TRBV5-1 and TRBJ1-2; TRBD1 might be the D (5 bases). The CDR3 covers 11 residues. Trimming cost V 7 bases and J 8 bases, with 12 bases left between them. Germline V gene data show CDR1 as SGHRS and CDR2 as YFSETQ. CDR3 residues: CASGGIRGYTF. CDR3 coding DNA: TGCGCCAGCGGGGGAATTCGCGGCTACACCTTC.

CDR3 sequence (DNA): TGTGCCAGCAGCCCACGACCGAGCGGTTTTGCTTCCTACAATGAGCAGTTCTTC. As protein: CASSPRPSGFASYNEQFF. The chain carries TRBV11-1 and TRBJ2-1; D is perhaps TRBD2 (5 bases). Per the germline V gene, CDR1 is SGHAT and CDR2 is FQDESV (reference sequence). The CDR3 has 18 residues. The V end lost 5 bases, the J end lost 1 base, and 21 bases lay between the germline ends.

V usage is TRBV28 and J usage is TRBJ2-7; no definite D call. The CDR3 totals 13 residues. Germline V gene sequence: CDR1 MDHEN, CDR2 SYDVKM. With 5 bases removed from V and 2 bases from J, the gap between germline ends came to 10 bases. CDR3 residues: CASSPSSPYEQYF. The CDR3 coding sequence is TGTGCCAGCAGTCCGAGTTCTCCCTACGAGCAGTACTTC.

The chain recombines TRBV7-8 with TRBJ2-1, with D maybe TRBD1 (5 bases). From germline, CDR1 is SGHVS and CDR2 FQNEAQ. The CDR3 has 14 amino acids. Trimming cost V 4 bases and J 4 bases, with 11 bases left between them. Written as DNA, the CDR3 is TGTGCCAGCAGCTCGGGCGACAGATACAATGAGCAGTTCTTC. Translation: CASSSGDRYNEQFF.

The chain has TRBV27 and TRBJ2-5; D may be TRBD2 (5 bases). The V gene lost 4 bases and the J gene lost 13 bases, with 22 bases spanning the gap. CDR1 and CDR2 from the germline V gene are MNHEY and SMNVEV (reference sequence). CDR3 length: 14 amino acids. The CDR3 DNA reads TGTGCCAGCAGTTCCGGGATCCTACCGGCGAATTGGTACTTC. As protein: CASSSGILPANWYF.